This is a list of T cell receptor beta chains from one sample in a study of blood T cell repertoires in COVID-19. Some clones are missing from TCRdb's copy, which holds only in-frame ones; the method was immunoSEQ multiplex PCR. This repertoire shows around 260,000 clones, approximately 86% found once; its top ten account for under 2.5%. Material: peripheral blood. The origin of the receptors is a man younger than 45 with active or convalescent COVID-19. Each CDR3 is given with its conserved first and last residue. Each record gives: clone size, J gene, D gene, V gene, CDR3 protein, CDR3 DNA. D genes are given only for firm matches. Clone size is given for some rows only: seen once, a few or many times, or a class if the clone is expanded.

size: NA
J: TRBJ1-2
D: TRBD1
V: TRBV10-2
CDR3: CASSGTGVDYGYTF
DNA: TGCGCCAGCAGTGGGACAGGCGTAGACTATGGCTACACCTTC

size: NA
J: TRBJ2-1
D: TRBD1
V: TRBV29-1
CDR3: CSVWGQGISSEQFF
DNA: TGCAGCGTGTGGGGACAGGGGATTTCTAGTGAGCAGTTCTTC

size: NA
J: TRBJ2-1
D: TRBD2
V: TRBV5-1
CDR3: CASIPNPLAGGRGAEQFF
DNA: TGCGCCAGCATCCCGAACCCGCTAGCGGGGGGGAGGGGGGCCGAGCAGTTCTTC

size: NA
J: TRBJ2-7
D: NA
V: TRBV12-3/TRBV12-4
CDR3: CASSWTATYEQYF
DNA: TGTGCCAGCAGTTGGACAGCTACCTACGAGCAGTACTTC

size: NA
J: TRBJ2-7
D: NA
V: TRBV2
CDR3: CASRETDSGGTRGEQYF
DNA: TGTGCCAGCAGAGAAACTGATTCAGGAGGGACGAGGGGCGAGCAGTACTTC

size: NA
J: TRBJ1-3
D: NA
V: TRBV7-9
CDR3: CASSLRTPEGLRSGNTIYF
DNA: TGTGCCAGCAGCTTAAGGACCCCGGAGGGCCTGCGATCTGGAAACACCATATATTTT

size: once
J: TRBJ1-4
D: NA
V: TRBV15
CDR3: CATSFYQGNEKLFF
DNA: TGTGCCACCAGCTTCTACCAGGGGAATGAAAAACTGTTTTTT

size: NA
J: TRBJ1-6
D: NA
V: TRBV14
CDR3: CASSRDYNNSPLHF
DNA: TGTGCCAGCAGCCGGGACTATAATAATTCACCCCTCCACTTT

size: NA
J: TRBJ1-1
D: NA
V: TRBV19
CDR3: CASHLGLNTEAFF
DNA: TGTGCCAGTCACCTAGGTTTGAACACTGAAGCTTTCTTT

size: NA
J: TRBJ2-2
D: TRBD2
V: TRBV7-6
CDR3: CASSLVRGGQNTGELFF
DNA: TGTGCCAGCAGCTTGGTCCGGGGGGGCCAGAACACCGGGGAGCTGTTTTTT

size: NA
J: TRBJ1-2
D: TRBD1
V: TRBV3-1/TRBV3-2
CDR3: CASSQEWTGFNYGYTF
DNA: TGTGCCAGCAGCCAGGAATGGACAGGGTTTAACTATGGCTACACCTTC

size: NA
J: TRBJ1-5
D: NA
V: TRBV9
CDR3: CASSPTRTIGQPQHF
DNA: TGTGCCAGCAGCCCGACACGTACAATTGGTCAGCCCCAGCATTTT

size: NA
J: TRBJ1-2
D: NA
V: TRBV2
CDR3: CASSGGVYYGYTF
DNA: TGTGCCAGCAGTGGGGGAGTTTACTATGGCTACACCTTC

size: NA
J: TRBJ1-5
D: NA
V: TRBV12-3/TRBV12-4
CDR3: CASSLTRGQPQHF
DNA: TGTGCCAGCAGTTTAACCAGGGGCCAGCCCCAGCATTTT

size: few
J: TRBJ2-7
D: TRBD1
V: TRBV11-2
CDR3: CASSQGVYEQYF
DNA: TGTGCCAGCAGCCAGGGGGTATACGAGCAGTACTTC

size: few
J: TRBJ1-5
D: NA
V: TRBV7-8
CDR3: CASSLSPGGKPQHF
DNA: TGTGCCAGCAGCTTATCACCTGGGGGGAAGCCCCAGCATTTT

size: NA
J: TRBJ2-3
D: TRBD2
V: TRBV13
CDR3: CASSLGTSGFSTDTQYF
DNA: TGTGCCAGCAGCTTAGGCACTAGCGGGTTTAGCACAGATACGCAGTATTTT

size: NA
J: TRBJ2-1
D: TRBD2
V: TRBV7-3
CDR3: CASSPGTSGALYNEQFF
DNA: TGTGCCAGCAGCCCTGGGACTAGCGGGGCCCTCTACAATGAGCAGTTCTTC

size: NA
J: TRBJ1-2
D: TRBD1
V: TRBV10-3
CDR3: CAISTGTGGAGYGYTF
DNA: TGTGCCATCAGTACAGGGACAGGGGGCGCCGGCTATGGCTACACCTTC

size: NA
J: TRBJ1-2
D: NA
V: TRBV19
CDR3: CASTSPDRGYGYTF
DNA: TGTGCCAGTACATCCCCGGATAGGGGCTATGGCTACACCTTC

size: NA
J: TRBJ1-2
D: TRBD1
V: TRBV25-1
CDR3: CASSEGQLYGYTF
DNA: TGTGCCAGCAGTGAGGGACAGCTCTATGGCTACACCTTC

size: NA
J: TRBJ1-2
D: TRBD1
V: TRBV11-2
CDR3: CASSLAGQGASGYTF
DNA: TGTGCCAGCAGCTTAGCGGGACAGGGGGCCAGTGGCTACACCTTC

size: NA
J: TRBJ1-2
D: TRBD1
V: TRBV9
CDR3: CASSVDDRAAGYTF
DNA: TGTGCCAGCAGCGTAGACGACAGGGCTGCTGGCTACACCTTC

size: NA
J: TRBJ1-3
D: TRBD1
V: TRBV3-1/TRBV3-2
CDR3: CASSRDRGSGNTIYF
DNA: TGTGCCAGCAGCCGCGACAGGGGGTCTGGAAACACCATATATTTT

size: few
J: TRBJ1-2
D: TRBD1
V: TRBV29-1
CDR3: CSAYIRRAGGNYGYTF
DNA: TGCAGCGCTTATATTCGGAGGGCAGGGGGCAACTATGGCTACACCTTC

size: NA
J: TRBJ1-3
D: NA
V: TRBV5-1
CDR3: CASSAKGAGNTIYF
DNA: TGCGCCAGCAGTGCAAAGGGGGCTGGAAACACCATATATTTT

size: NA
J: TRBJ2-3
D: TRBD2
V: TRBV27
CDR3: CASGDPGGYTDTQYF
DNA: TGTGCCAGCGGCGACCCCGGGGGGTACACAGATACGCAGTATTTT

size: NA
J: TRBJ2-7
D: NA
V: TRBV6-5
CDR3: CASSKSYEQYF
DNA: TGTGCCAGCAGCAAATCCTACGAGCAGTACTTC

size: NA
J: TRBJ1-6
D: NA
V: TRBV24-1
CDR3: CATSTGFGSPLHF
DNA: TGTGCCACCAGCACGGGGTTCGGTTCACCCCTCCACTTT

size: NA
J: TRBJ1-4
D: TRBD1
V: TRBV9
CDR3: CASSVGTGATNEKLFF
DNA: TGTGCCAGCAGCGTGGGGACAGGGGCAACTAATGAAAAACTGTTTTTT

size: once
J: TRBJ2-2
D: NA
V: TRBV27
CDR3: CASSFDSTGELFF
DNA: TGTGCCAGCAGTTTCGACAGCACCGGGGAGCTGTTTTTT

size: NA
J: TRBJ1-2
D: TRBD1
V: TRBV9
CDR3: CASSVGSTGAAYGYTF
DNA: TGTGCCAGCAGCGTAGGATCCACAGGGGCGGCTTATGGCTACACCTTC

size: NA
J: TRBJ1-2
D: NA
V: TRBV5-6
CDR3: CASSPVRLEYGYTF
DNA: TGTGCCAGCAGCCCGGTAAGACTCGAGTATGGCTACACCTTC

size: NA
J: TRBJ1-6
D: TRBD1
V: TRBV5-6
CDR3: CASSAGTGAPYSPLHF
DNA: TGTGCCAGCAGCGCGGGGACAGGGGCCCCGTATTCACCCCTCCACTTT

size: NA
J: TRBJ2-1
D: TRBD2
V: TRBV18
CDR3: CASSPQVAGDSYNEQFF
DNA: TGTGCCAGCTCACCCCAGGTAGCGGGAGACTCCTACAATGAGCAGTTCTTC

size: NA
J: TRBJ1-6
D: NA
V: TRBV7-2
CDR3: CASSQNNSPLHF
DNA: TGTGCCAGCAGCCAAAATAATTCACCCCTCCACTTT

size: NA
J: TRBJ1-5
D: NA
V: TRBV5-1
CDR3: CASSRLGGGDQPQHF
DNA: TGCGCCAGCAGCCGTCTTGGAGGAGGGGACCAGCCCCAGCATTTT

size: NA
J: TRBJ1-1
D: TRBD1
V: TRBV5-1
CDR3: CASSFPDRGNTEAFF
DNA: TGCGCCAGCAGCTTTCCGGACAGGGGGAACACTGAAGCTTTCTTT

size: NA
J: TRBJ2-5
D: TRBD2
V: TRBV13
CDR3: CASSSLSTSGGETQYF
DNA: TGTGCCAGCAGCTCCCTCTCGACTAGCGGGGGGGAGACCCAGTACTTC

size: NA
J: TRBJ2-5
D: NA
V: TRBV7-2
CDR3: CASSLWAGTETQYF
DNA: TGTGCCAGCAGCTTATGGGCGGGGACCGAGACCCAGTACTTC

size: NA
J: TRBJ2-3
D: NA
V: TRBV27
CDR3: CASSLPTQIGTDTQYF
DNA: TGTGCCAGCAGTTTACCCACCCAGATCGGCACAGATACGCAGTATTTT

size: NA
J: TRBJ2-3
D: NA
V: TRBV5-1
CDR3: CASSLEQRSTDTQYF
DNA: TGCGCCAGCAGCTTGGAACAGCGGAGCACAGATACGCAGTATTTT

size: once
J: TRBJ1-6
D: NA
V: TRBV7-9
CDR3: CASSLDGEVPYNSPLHF
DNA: TGTGCCAGCAGCTTAGACGGTGAAGTACCCTATAATTCACCCCTCCACTTT

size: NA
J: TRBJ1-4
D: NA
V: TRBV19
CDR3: CASSIILSVGGTNEKLFF
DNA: TGTGCCAGTAGTATCATCTTGTCTGTAGGGGGAACTAATGAAAAACTGTTTTTT

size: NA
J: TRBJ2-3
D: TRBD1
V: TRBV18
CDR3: CASSPGQDFTDTQYF
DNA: TGTGCCAGCTCACCTGGACAGGATTTCACAGATACGCAGTATTTT

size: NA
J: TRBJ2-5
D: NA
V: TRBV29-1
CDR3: CSVEDQEFLGGRETQYF
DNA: TGCAGCGTTGAAGATCAGGAGTTTCTTGGAGGGAGGGAGACCCAGTACTTC

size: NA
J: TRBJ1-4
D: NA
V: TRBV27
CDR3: CASSLSGIDEKLFF
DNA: TGTGCCAGCAGTTTGTCAGGGATCGATGAAAAACTGTTTTTT

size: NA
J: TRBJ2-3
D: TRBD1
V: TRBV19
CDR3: CASSSRGLRGRDTQYF
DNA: TGTGCCAGTAGTTCAAGGGGGCTCAGAGGACGGGATACGCAGTATTTT

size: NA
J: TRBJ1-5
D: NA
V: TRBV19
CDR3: CASSPAVRQPQHF
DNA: TGTGCCAGTAGTCCGGCAGTGAGGCAGCCCCAGCATTTT

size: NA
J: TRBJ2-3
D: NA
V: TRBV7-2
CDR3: CASSPTTNTQYF
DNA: TGTGCCAGCAGCCCGACTACAAATACGCAGTATTTT

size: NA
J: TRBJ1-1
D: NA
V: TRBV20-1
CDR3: CSASLSDTGYHTEAFF
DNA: TGCAGTGCTAGTCTTTCGGACACAGGCTATCACACTGAAGCTTTCTTT

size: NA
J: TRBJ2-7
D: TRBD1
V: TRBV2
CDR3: CASRDRGVTGEQYF
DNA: TGTGCCAGCAGGGACAGGGGGGTGACTGGCGAGCAGTACTTC

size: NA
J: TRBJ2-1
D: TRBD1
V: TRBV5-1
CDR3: CASSLFPGTGGNNEQFF
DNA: TGCGCCAGCAGCTTGTTCCCCGGGACAGGGGGTAACAATGAGCAGTTCTTC

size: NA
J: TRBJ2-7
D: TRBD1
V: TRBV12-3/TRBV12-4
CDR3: CASSRQGYEQYF
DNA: TGTGCCAGCAGTAGACAGGGGTACGAGCAGTACTTC

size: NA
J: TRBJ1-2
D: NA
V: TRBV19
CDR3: CASSITGQNYGYTF
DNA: TGTGCCAGTAGTATAACCGGACAGAACTATGGCTACACCTTC

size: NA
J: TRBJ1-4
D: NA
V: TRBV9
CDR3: CASSVTSRGDEKLFF
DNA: TGTGCCAGCAGCGTAACCAGCAGGGGAGATGAAAAACTGTTTTTT

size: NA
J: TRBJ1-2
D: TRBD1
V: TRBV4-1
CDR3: CASSQGTGNRGYTF
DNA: TGCGCCAGCAGCCAGGGGACAGGGAATCGTGGCTACACCTTC

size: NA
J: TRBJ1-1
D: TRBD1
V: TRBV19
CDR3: CASSLTFGQANTEAFF
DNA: TGTGCCAGTAGTCTTACTTTTGGACAGGCAAACACTGAAGCTTTCTTT

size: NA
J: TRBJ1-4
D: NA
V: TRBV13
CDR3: CASSLGTQDSSKNEKLFF
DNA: TGTGCCAGCAGCTTAGGAACACAGGACAGTTCTAAAAATGAAAAACTGTTTTTT